The 20 T cell receptor beta chains presented below share a single source sample, sequenced in a study of prognosis after radiotherapy for stage I lung cancer. The authors amplified TCR beta CDR3 from genomic DNA using two-round multiplex PCR. Individual primers that were specific to each TRBV and TRBJ gene served in first-round PCR. MiXCR, applied by TCRdb to the multiplex PCR reads, yields one record per CDR3 protein. Of some 20,000 distinct CDR3 sequences listed, 50% to 60% are singletons. Material: PBMCs, obtained before or after stereotactic body radiation therapy (not recorded which). Receptor source: a donor aged 50 or older with non-small cell lung cancer.

This chain joins TRBV5-1 and TRBJ1-3; D uncertain. The germline gives CDR1 SGHRS, CDR2 YFSETQ. The V end was cut by 2 bases, the J end by 4 bases, with 10 bases between. The CDR3 spans 14 residues. The CDR3 DNA follows: TGCGCCAGCAGCTTATGCGCATCGGGAAACACCATATATTTT. This sequence encodes CASSLCASGNTIYF.

To note about this clonotype: This is likely an artifact of a read error, given a far larger clone one base away. The chain carries TRBV6-4 and TRBJ2-1, with TRBD2 as a possible D gene (5 bases). Germline-derived CDR1 and CDR2 are MRHNA and SNTAGT. The CDR3 contains 13 residues. CDR3 in DNA: TGTGCCAGCAGTGGGCGGGTATTCAATGAGCAGCTCTTC. It codes for CASSGRVFNEQLF.

V and J are TRBV5-1 and TRBJ2-7, with unresolved D. V was trimmed by 5 bases and J by 6 bases, leaving 21 bases between them. CDR1 is SGHRS and CDR2 is YFSETQ in the germline V gene. The CDR3 has 15 residues. The CDR3 loop is CASRFGFMEHPEQYF. The CDR3 DNA reads TGCGCCAGCAGGTTCGGATTTATGGAACACCCCGAGCAGTACTTC.

The V call is TRBV4-1, the J call TRBJ2-1, with a tentative D call TRBD2 (5 bases). Per germline, CDR1 MGHRA and CDR2 YSYEKL. The CDR3 extends over 16 amino acids. V lost 2 bases, J lost 2 bases, and 13 bases lay in between. DNA for the CDR3: TGCGCCAGCAGCCAACACCTAGAGGGAGCCTACAATGAGCAGTTCTTC. Translating it yields CASSQHLEGAYNEQFF.

The chain links TRBV20-1 to TRBJ2-1; the match to TRBD2 covers 8 bases. This CDR3 is 14 amino acids long. Trimming cost V 1 base and J 15 bases; bases outside gene matches: 14. Germline V gives CDR1 DFQATT, CDR2 SNEGSKA (reference sequence). The CDR3 DNA is TGCAGTGCTAGAGGATTAGCGGGGTACAATGAGAGGTTCTTC. Its translation is CSARGLAGYNERFF.

This clonotype is classed as large (0.1 to 1%). This sequence joins TRBV11-2 and TRBJ2-1; no reliable D call. Trimming shortened V by 2 bases and J by 0 bases, and 5 bases separated the two germline ends. From germline, CDR1 is SGHAT and CDR2 FQNNGV. The CDR3 covers 14 residues. In nucleotides, the CDR3 is TGTGCCAGCAGCTTACTGAGCTCCTACAATGAGCAGTTCTTC. The encoded protein is CASSLLSSYNEQFF.

The table lists this clonotype with a few counts. Lacking the conserved final phenylalanine or tryptophan, this CDR3 likely reflects a read error. The DNA for the CDR3 is TGTGCCAGCAGCTTATTCCAGGGGTCAGGGGAGCAGTACCCC. The encoded protein is CASSLFQGSGEQYP. The rearrangement uses TRBV11-3 and TRBJ2-7, with D perhaps TRBD1 (6 bases). The CDR3 is made up of 14 amino acids. Germline lookup yields CDR1 SGHNT and CDR2 YENEEA. V dropped 2 bases and J dropped 7 bases, with 15 bases sitting between them.

The V gene is TRBV6-1, the J gene TRBJ2-7, with D possibly being TRBD1 or TRBD2 (5 bases each). The germline V and J ends were trimmed by 4 bases and 2 bases, with 15 bases remaining between them. CDR3 length: 15 residues. Germline CDR1 and CDR2: MNHNS and SASEGT. This chain's CDR3 is CASSVGATSPYEQYF. In nucleotides, the CDR3 is TGTGCCAGCAGTGTCGGGGCTACAAGCCCCTACGAGCAGTACTTC.

This clonotype was found a few times. The genes are TRBV30 and TRBJ2-3; the match to TRBD2 covers 7 bases. CDR1 is GTSNPN and CDR2 is SVGIG in the germline V gene (reference sequence). V lost 0 bases and J lost 7; bases outside the gene matches: 10. The CDR3 runs to 15 residues. CDR3 protein: CAWSVGGASGNTQYF. CDR3 nucleotides: TGTGCCTGGAGTGTAGGCGGGGCCAGCGGGAATACGCAGTATTTT.

This chain joins TRBV3-1 and TRBJ1-2; TRBD1 matches 8 bases. Germline V gene sequence: CDR1 LGHDT, CDR2 YNNKEL (reference sequence). CDR3 length: 17 residues. V shed 1 base, J shed 8 bases, and the junction held 15 bases outside the gene matches. CDR3 loop: CASSQAQGGTGERGYTF. The CDR3 DNA is TGTGCCAGCAGCCAAGCACAGGGGGGTACGGGGGAAAGGGGCTACACCTTC.

At least ten counts were recorded for this clonotype. The chain employs TRBV2 and TRBJ2-3, with TRBD2 matching 13 bases. From germline, CDR1 is SNHLY and CDR2 FYNNEI. Trimming at V came to 0 bases and at J to 8 bases, leaving 2 bases not matched to a gene. The length of the CDR3 is 15 residues. CDR3 in DNA: TGTGCCAGCAGTGAAGCTCGGACTAGCGGGGGTACGCAGTATTTT. As protein: CASSEARTSGGTQYF.

The chain uses TRBV24-1 and TRBJ2-1, with D perhaps matching TRBD1 (6 bases). Germline V lookup: CDR1 KGHDR, CDR2 SFDVKD. The CDR3 consists of 17 residues. V was cut by 7 bases and J by 6 bases, with 24 bases left in between. The CDR3 DNA sequence: TGTGCCACCAGCCTTGGGGGCGCGCCAGCGCCGGTCAATGAGCAGTTCTTC. It codes for CATSLGGAPAPVNEQFF.

This clonotype was seen many times. The rearrangement links TRBV5-6 to TRBJ2-3, with TRBD2 matching 12 bases. This CDR3 is built from 16 residues. The V and J ends lost 0 bases and 5 bases, in that order; junction bases with no gene match: 4. CDR1 is SGHDT, CDR2 YYEEEE, per germline. Written as DNA, the CDR3 is TGTGCCAGCAGCTTGGTGCTAGCGGGAGGGGGAGATACGCAGTATTTT. Translated, it gives CASSLVLAGGGDTQYF.

This chain connects TRBV5-1 to TRBJ2-7; D call uncertain. Looked up from germline, CDR1 is SGHRS and CDR2 is YFSETQ. Trimming stripped 6 bases from V and 5 bases from J, with 15 bases between. The CDR3 extends over 13 amino acids. CDR3 protein: CASTRDMVHEQYF. Written as DNA, the CDR3 is TGCGCCAGCACCCGTGACATGGTACACGAGCAGTACTTC. Based on the CDR3 plus reference TRBV5-1 and TRBJ2-7, the full variable domain is KAGVTQTPRYLIKTRGQQVTLSCSPISGHRSVSWYQQTPGQGLQFLFEYFSETQRNKGNFPGRFSGRQFSNSRSEMNVSTLELGDSALYLCASTRDMVHEQYFGPGTRLTVT.

This clonotype is medium-sized by share. The chain carries TRBV9 and TRBJ2-2; no clear D gene. In germline, CDR1 is SGDLS, CDR2 YYNGEE. V lost 1 base and J 0 bases, leaving 7 bases between the germline ends. CDR3 size: 15 residues. CDR3 sequence: CASSVSSSNTGELFF. The CDR3 bases are TGTGCCAGCAGCGTATCCAGTTCGAACACCGGGGAGCTGTTTTTT.

A few counts support this clonotype. The chain carries TRBV11-2 and TRBJ1-1; D remains unclear. Trimming left V 6 bases short and J 5 bases short, with 10 bases between. This CDR3 spans 12 amino acids. Looked up from germline, CDR1 is SGHAT and CDR2 is FQNNGV. The CDR3 bases are TGTGCCAGCAGTCCCGACTCGACTGAAGCTTTCTTT. Protein sequence: CASSPDSTEAFF.

This clonotype has a single count. The gene calls are TRBV13 and TRBJ2-2; D ambiguous. Germline CDR1 PRHDT, CDR2 FYEKMQ (reference sequence). The CDR3 contains 15 residues. Trimming cost V 5 bases and J 2 bases, with 12 bases left between them. Here the CDR3 DNA reads TGTGCCAGCAGCCGTATCCGGCCTAACACCGGGGAGCTGTTTTTT. Translation gives CASSRIRPNTGELFF.

This clonotype was detected ten times or more. This rearrangement joins TRBV20-1 to TRBJ2-5; 8 positions agree with TRBD1. The CDR3 is 14 amino acids. Germline CDR1 reads DFQATT; CDR2 reads SNEGSKA (reference sequence). Losses at the gene ends were 1 base for V and 3 bases for J; bases not matched to a gene: 4. Here the CDR3 reads CSARVGQVKETQYF. DNA of the CDR3: TGCAGTGCTAGAGTGGGACAGGTTAAAGAGACCCAGTACTTC.

This clonotype was observed at least ten times. The V gene is TRBV3-1, the J gene TRBJ2-1, with TRBD2 identical over 10 bases. In germline, CDR1 is LGHDT, CDR2 YNNKEL (reference sequence). The CDR3 has 16 amino acids. V was clipped by 1 base and J by 4 bases; unmatched bases: 4. In nucleotides, the CDR3 is TGTGCCAGCAGCCAAGGAGCGGGAGGGTGGTACAATGAGCAGTTCTTC. Translating it yields CASSQGAGGWYNEQFF.

On this clonotype: A far larger clone is off by one base, so a read error is likely. This chain uses TRBV6-4 with TRBJ1-2, with D perhaps matching TRBD1 (6 bases). Germline V gene data show CDR1 as MRHNA and CDR2 as SNTAGT. This CDR3 region has 14 residues. CDR3 DNA: TGTGACAGCAGTGAAGCCGCCCGGACAGTTGGCTACACCTTC. Amino acids: CDSSEAARTVGYTF.